These 13 T cell receptor beta chains were all obtained from the same sample, sequenced in a study of blood T cell repertoires in COVID-19. Data came from immunoSEQ multiplex PCR; TCRdb stores just in-frame clones and leaves some out. The sample gives roughly 230,000 clones, 65% to 85% of which show up once; approximately 4.4% is in the top ten. The sequencing sample was made of peripheral blood. The origin of the receptors is a man over 45 with active or convalescent COVID-19.

The chain combines TRBV7-3 with TRBJ1-1; D gene ambiguous. The V gene's germline CDR1 is SGHTA and CDR2 FQGTGA. This CDR3 region has 13 residues. Trimming took 2 bases from V and 0 from J, leaving 4 bases between them. CDR3 DNA: TGTGCCAGCAGCTTAGACTTGAACACTGAAGCTTTCTTT. Amino acid sequence: CASSLDLNTEAFF.

The V and J genes are TRBV29-1 and TRBJ1-5; D remains ambiguous. The CDR3 loop spans 13 amino acids. Trimming pared 7 bases from V and 9 bases from J, leaving 19 bases between. Germline CDR1 and CDR2: SQVTM and ANQGSEA. Here the CDR3 DNA reads TGCAGCGCGCTTGAGGCGGGCGGCGGGCCCCAGCATTTT. Its translation is CSALEAGGGPQHF.

The chain is built from TRBV9 and TRBJ2-2; a possible D gene is TRBD2 (6 bases). The CDR3 runs 16 residues. CDR1 is SGDLS and CDR2 is YYNGEE in the germline V gene. V gave up 1 base and J gave up 0 bases, with 10 bases separating them. The CDR3, as DNA: TGTGCCAGCAGCGTAACGGGGGACCCGAACACCGGGGAGCTGTTTTTT. Translating it yields CASSVTGDPNTGELFF.

A few counts support this clone. V usage is TRBV27 and J usage is TRBJ1-6; TRBD1 matches 9 bases. V lost 4 bases, J lost 9 bases, and 13 bases stayed unmatched. Germline values: CDR1 MNHEY, CDR2 SMNVEV (reference sequence). This CDR3 spans 17 amino acids. The CDR3 loop is CASSSSGQGGSGSPLHF. The CDR3 DNA sequence: TGTGCCAGCAGTTCCTCGGGACAGGGAGGATCGGGTTCACCCCTCCACTTT.

V and J are TRBV11-2 and TRBJ2-5; D unclear. Per germline, CDR1 SGHAT and CDR2 FQNNGV. This CDR3 has 13 residues. V shed 1 base and J shed 2 bases, with 5 bases lying between them. The CDR3 sequence is CASSLGVQETQYF. For the CDR3, the DNA is TGTGCCAGCAGCTTAGGCGTACAAGAGACCCAGTACTTC.

This clone came up once. The chain carries TRBV3-1 (or the pseudogene TRBV3-2) and TRBJ2-5; the D is unclear. Deletions cut 0 bases from V and 9 bases from J, with 8 bases between. Germline assignment: CDR1 LGHDT and CDR2 YNNKEL (reference sequence). The CDR3 spans 12 residues. CDR3 nucleotide sequence: TGTGCCAGCAGCCAAGAAGGAGTGGCCCAGTACTTC. This codes for CASSQEGVAQYF.

Concerning this clone itself: This sample includes further DNA sequences coding for the same CDR3. The chain combines TRBV7-9 with TRBJ1-2; D is unclear. The CDR3 contains 14 residues. CDR1 is SEHNR and CDR2 is FQNEAQ in the germline V gene (reference sequence). Deletions cut 0 bases from V and 4 bases from J, with 9 bases between. The chain's CDR3 is CASSLARGGYGYTF. The DNA for the CDR3 is TGTGCCAGCAGCTTAGCGCGGGGAGGCTATGGCTACACCTTC. Full variable domain (remainder filled in from reference TRBV7-9 and TRBJ1-2): DTGVSQNPRHKITKRGQNVTFRCDPISEHNRLYWYRQTLGQGPEFLTYFQNEAQLEKSRLLSDRFSAERPKGSFSTLEIQRTEQGDSAMYLCASSLARGGYGYTFGSGTRLTVV.

This sequence joins TRBV7-9 and TRBJ2-2; possible D gene TRBD2, 5 bases. CDR3 length: 14 residues. CDR1 and CDR2 from the germline V gene are SEHNR and FQNEAQ (reference sequence). Trimming took off 0 bases at V and 5 bases at J, with 7 bases between the two ends. The CDR3 protein is CASSLAGSTGELFF. The CDR3 DNA reads TGTGCCAGCAGCTTAGCGGGGAGTACCGGGGAGCTGTTTTTT.

This clone was counted a single time. Written as DNA, the CDR3 is TGTGCCAGCAGCTTAGGAACAGCGAACACTGAAGCTTTCTTT. Translation: CASSLGTANTEAFF. This chain uses TRBV7-9 with TRBJ1-1; D gene unclear. The CDR3 spans 14 residues. Trimming left V 1 base short and J 1 base short, with 7 bases between. The germline CDR1 and CDR2 sequences are SEHNR and FQNEAQ (reference sequence).

V gene TRBV4-2 combines with J gene TRBJ2-2; 8 nucleotides match TRBD2. The germline gives CDR1 LGHNA, CDR2 YNFKEQ. The CDR3 extends over 16 amino acids. With 4 bases clipped from V and 1 base from J, the junction kept 5 bases outside the gene matches. CDR3 in amino acids: CASSLELAVNTGELFF. CDR3 DNA: TGTGCCAGCAGCCTCGAACTAGCGGTGAACACCGGGGAGCTGTTTTTT.

This clone was observed once. The chain is built from TRBV13 and TRBJ1-2; perhaps TRBD1 as D (5 bases). V shed 4 bases and J shed 6 bases, with 18 bases lying between them. This CDR3 spans 15 amino acids. Germline V gene data show CDR1 as PRHDT and CDR2 as FYEKMQ (reference sequence). CDR3 loop: CASSYRLRVGHGYTF. DNA of the CDR3: TGTGCCAGCAGCTATCGCCTCAGGGTAGGGCATGGCTACACCTTC.

Concerning this clone: Possible read error: a much larger clone is one base away. CDR3 bases: TGTGCCAGCAGCCGACAGGCCTACGAGCAGTACTTC. Its translation: CASSRQAYEQYF. This chain connects TRBV5-6 to TRBJ2-7; a possible D gene is TRBD1 (6 bases). Germline V CDR1 and CDR2: SGHDT, YYEEEE. The germline V and J ends were trimmed by 4 bases and 2 bases, with 7 bases remaining between them. The CDR3 runs 12 residues.

The V gene is TRBV28, the J gene TRBJ1-4; 11 nucleotides line up with TRBD1. After removal of 2 bases from V and 7 bases from J, the junction contained 12 bases not matched to a gene. The CDR3 length is 18 residues. Germline CDR1 reads MDHEN; CDR2 reads SYDVKM. CDR3 region: CASSLDPRTGGEGEKLFF. In DNA form, the CDR3 reads TGTGCCAGCAGTTTAGACCCGAGGACAGGGGGCGAAGGTGAAAAACTGTTTTTT.